The 29 T cell receptor beta chains given below trace back to one sample, sequenced in a study of persistence of HIV-infected CD4 T cells. An overlapping HIV-1 Gag peptide pool stimulated these cells at roughly 1 ug/peptide/mL. Memory cells lacking CD40L and CD69 with high CD45RO were sorted. Sequencing used immunoSEQ version 4 in survey mode. The assay was immunoSEQ multiplex PCR, and TCRdb's table has in-frame clones only and misses some. The sample consists of tens of thousands of clones, around 78% of them appearing once. These receptors have no known antigen. The sample consisted of CD4+ T cells sorted from PBMCs after approximately 18-hour stimulation, taken from a patient who received antiretroviral therapy. The receptor source for this set is an adult man with HIV who was CMV-seropositive.

The rearrangement joins TRBV7-3 to TRBJ2-2; no clear D gene. This CDR3 contains 12 residues. Germline loops: CDR1 SGHTA, CDR2 FQGTGA. The V end lost 5 bases, the J end lost 8 bases, and 9 bases lay between the germline ends. CDR3 loop: CASSRREGELFF. The CDR3 DNA follows: TGTGCCAGCAGCCGTAGGGAAGGGGAGCTGTTTTTT.

The J gene is TRBJ1-1, the V gene TRBV10-2; 7 positions agree with TRBD1. The CDR3 is 15 amino acids. Trimming removed 4 bases from V and 5 bases from J; junction bases left unmatched: 10. Germline assignment: CDR1 WSHSY and CDR2 SAAADI. The CDR3 reads CASSAAGGALTEAFF. The DNA of the CDR3 is TGCGCCAGCAGTGCGGCAGGGGGGGCGTTGACTGAAGCTTTCTTT.

This chain joins TRBV18 and TRBJ2-7, with D perhaps being TRBD1 or TRBD2 (5 bases each). The V and J ends lost 2 bases and 6 bases respectively, with 14 bases between them. This CDR3 comprises 14 residues. Germline V gives CDR1 KGHSH, CDR2 LQKENI. This chain's CDR3 is CASSPSQFGAEQYF. In DNA form, the CDR3 reads TGTGCCAGCTCACCATCCCAATTCGGGGCCGAGCAGTACTTC.

Within the sample, this clone is medium-sized. This chain links TRBV5-1 with TRBJ1-3, with a possible D match to TRBD1 (6 bases). V lost 8 bases and J lost 4, with 16 bases in between. From germline, CDR1 is SGHRS and CDR2 YFSETQ. The CDR3 is made up of 14 amino acids. CDR3 sequence (DNA): TGCGCCAGTACCGAGGGGGGCTCCGGAAACACCATATATTTT. It translates to CASTEGGSGNTIYF.

V usage is TRBV21-1 and J usage is TRBJ2-1; TRBD1 was called by the table and not checked on the DNA. TRBV21-1 is tagged as a pseudogene. The CDR3 length is 16 residues. The CDR3 loop reads CASSKRRDRGLDEQFF. Written as DNA, the CDR3 is TGTGCCAGCAGCAAGCGGCGGGACAGGGGACTGGATGAGCAGTTCTTC.

This chain joins TRBV10-3 and TRBJ2-7, with TRBD2 matching 14 bases. J was trimmed by 0 bases and V by 6 bases; bases with no gene match: 10. Germline values: CDR1 ENHRY, CDR2 SYGVKD. The CDR3 runs to 18 residues. The CDR3 loop reads CAIRSTSGRVRSSYEQYF. The CDR3 nucleotides read TGTGCCATCAGATCGACTAGCGGGAGGGTCCGAAGCTCCTACGAGCAGTACTTC.

The chain carries TRBV7-2 and TRBJ2-7; 8 bases match TRBD1. The CDR3 contains 14 residues. Germline V lookup: CDR1 SGHTA, CDR2 FQGNSA. V lost 5 bases, J lost 4 bases, and 7 bases stayed unmatched. CDR3 nucleotide sequence: TGTGCCAGCAGCATCGGACAGGGACGGTACGAGCAGTACTTC. Encoded protein: CASSIGQGRYEQYF.

This clone was detected a few times. The chain employs TRBV3-1 (or the pseudogene TRBV3-2) and TRBJ1-1; 8 nucleotides line up with TRBD1. Losses at the gene ends were 6 bases for V and 1 base for J; bases not matched to a gene: 10. CDR1 is LGHDT and CDR2 is YNNKEL in the germline V gene (reference sequence). The CDR3 runs 16 residues. Here the CDR3 DNA reads TGTGCCAGCAGTCCCGGTCCCGGGACAGGGAACACTGAAGCTTTCTTT. This sequence encodes CASSPGPGTGNTEAFF.

The chain has TRBV19 and TRBJ2-7, with TRBD1 matching over 8 bases. After removal of 0 bases from V and 3 bases from J, the junction contained 4 bases not matched to a gene. Per germline, CDR1 LNHDA and CDR2 SQIVND (reference sequence). CDR3 length: 15 residues. The CDR3 DNA reads TGTGCCAGTAGTATAGAGCCCAGGGGGCTCTACGAGCAGTACTTC. This gives the protein CASSIEPRGLYEQYF.

In this sample, this clone turned up a few times. The CDR3 sequence: CASSRRDRGGGDTQYF. The DNA for the CDR3 is TGCGCCAGCAGCCGAAGGGACAGGGGGGGAGGAGATACGCAGTATTTT. The rearrangement joins TRBV4-1 to TRBJ2-3; 11 bases match TRBD1. Germline lookup yields CDR1 MGHRA and CDR2 YSYEKL. J gave up 5 bases and V 4 bases, and 8 bases lay outside the gene matches. The CDR3 runs to 16 residues.

CDR3 sequence (DNA): TGTGCCAGCTCACCAATGGGACAGAGAACTGGGGCCAACGTCCTGACTTTC. Encoded protein: CASSPMGQRTGANVLTF. The chain uses TRBV18 and TRBJ2-6, with 7 bases matching TRBD1. After removal of 2 bases from V and 2 bases from J, the junction contained 6 bases not matched to a gene. The CDR3 covers 17 residues. Germline CDR1 is KGHSH and CDR2 is LQKENI. Full variable domain (outside the CDR3, taken from reference TRBV18 and TRBJ2-6): NAGVMQNPRHLVRRRGQEARLRCSPMKGHSHVYWYRQLPEEGLKFMVYLQKENIIDESGMPKERFSAEFPKEGPSILRIQQVVRGDSAAYFCASSPMGQRTGANVLTFGAGSRLTVL.

The chain uses TRBV5-1 and TRBJ2-2, with 10 nucleotides matching TRBD2. In germline, CDR1 is SGHRS, CDR2 YFSETQ. The V gene end was trimmed by 4 bases and the J gene end by 6 bases; junction bases not matched to a gene: 12. The CDR3 sequence is 17 residues long. CDR3 protein: CASSQGRRTSGSGELFF. In nucleotides, the CDR3 is TGCGCCAGCAGCCAGGGGAGGAGGACTAGCGGATCCGGGGAGCTGTTTTTT. The full variable domain, in which reference TRBV5-1 and TRBJ2-2 provide the parts outside the CDR3, is KAGVTQTPRYLIKTRGQQVTLSCSPISGHRSVSWYQQTPGQGLQFLFEYFSETQRNKGNFPGRFSGRQFSNSRSEMNVSTLELGDSALYLCASSQGRRTSGSGELFFGEGSRLTVL.

This clone has more than one count but fewer than ten. The chain joins TRBV5-4 to TRBJ2-5; D may match TRBD1 or TRBD2 (6 bases each). The V and J ends lost 4 bases and 4 bases respectively, with 17 bases between them. This CDR3 region has 15 residues. The germline gives CDR1 SGHNT, CDR2 YYREEE (reference sequence). The CDR3 region has the DNA TGTGCCAGCAGCGTCAGAGGAGAGGGGGGAGAGACCCAGTACTTC. It specifies CASSVRGEGGETQYF. Filled out from reference TRBV5-4 and TRBJ2-5, the complete variable domain reads ETGVTQSPTHLIKTRGQQVTLRCSSQSGHNTVSWYQQALGQGPQFIFQYYREEENGRGNFPPRFSGLQFPNYSSELNVNALELDDSALYLCASSVRGEGGETQYFGPGTRLLVL.

The chain recombines TRBV30 with TRBJ1-2; TRBD1 matches 9 bases. The length of the CDR3 is 13 residues. CDR1 is GTSNPN and CDR2 is SVGIG in the germline V gene (reference sequence). The trim removed 2 bases at V and 11 bases at J, leaving 9 bases unmatched. The CDR3 DNA follows: TGTGCCTGGAGTATCAGGACAGGGGTGGAGTACACCTTC. Translated: CAWSIRTGVEYTF.

The V and J genes are TRBV25-1 and TRBJ2-2; 9 bases map to TRBD1. CDR1 MGHDK and CDR2 SYGVNS come from the germline V gene. The ends lost 7 bases at V and 3 bases at J; junction bases unmatched: 12. The CDR3 extends over 17 amino acids. CDR3 in DNA: TGTGCCAGCAAACCTAATATAGGGGACAGGGACACCGGGGAGCTGTTTTTT. Translating gives CASKPNIGDRDTGELFF.

The chain has TRBV7-9 and TRBJ2-7; 7 bases line up with TRBD1. The CDR3 length is 16 residues. The germline gives CDR1 SEHNR, CDR2 FQNEAQ (reference sequence). Trimming at V came to 5 bases and at J to 4 bases, leaving 14 bases not matched to a gene. The CDR3 DNA follows: TGTGCCAGCAGCGGCACAGACAGGGAAAGGTGGTACGAGCAGTACTTC. Amino acid sequence: CASSGTDRERWYEQYF.

The CDR3 coding sequence is TGCGCCAGCAGCCCGATAGGACGGAGTATTCAAGAGACCCAGTACTTC. Amino acids: CASSPIGRSIQETQYF. The rearrangement uses TRBV5-1 and TRBJ2-5; D unclear. Trimming removed 4 bases from V and 2 bases from J, with 18 bases in between. This CDR3 has 16 residues. Per the germline V gene, CDR1 is SGHRS and CDR2 is YFSETQ.

In DNA form, the CDR3 reads TGTGCCAGCTCACCAGAGGAACGGGTTGGCAATGAGCAGTTCTTC. Translation gives CASSPEERVGNEQFF. The rearrangement links TRBV18 to TRBJ2-1; no firm D call. The CDR3 has 15 amino acids. Germline V gene lookup returns CDR1 KGHSH and CDR2 LQKENI. Trimming removed 2 bases from V and 6 bases from J, with 14 bases in between.

This chain connects TRBV10-3 to TRBJ2-1; TRBD2 matches 11 bases. This CDR3 has 14 residues. Germline CDR1 ENHRY, CDR2 SYGVKD. V shed 6 bases, J shed 8 bases, and the junction held 6 bases outside the gene matches. The CDR3 nucleotides are TGTGCCATCAGCGGGACTAGCGGAAGCGATGAGCAGTTCTTC. Its translation: CAISGTSGSDEQFF.

The rearrangement uses TRBV6-1 and TRBJ1-4, with unresolved D. CDR1 is MNHNS, CDR2 SASEGT, per germline. This CDR3 is built from 15 residues. V was pared by 1 base and J by 5 bases, with 11 bases between. CDR3 in amino acids: CASSEGPTRNEKLFF. CDR3 DNA: TGTGCCAGCAGTGAAGGCCCGACCCGGAATGAAAAACTGTTTTTT.

The rearrangement joins TRBV4-1 to TRBJ2-3; the match to TRBD2 covers 7 bases. The germline gives CDR1 MGHRA, CDR2 YSYEKL. CDR3 length equals 16 residues. The J segment lost 5 bases and the V segment lost 4 bases, leaving 12 bases of the junction unmatched. The CDR3 DNA reads TGCGCCAGCAGCCTGTCCCGGGCGGGAGTGGTAGATACGCAGTATTTT. Amino acids: CASSLSRAGVVDTQYF.

This clone has only a few counts. V and J are TRBV2 and TRBJ1-5, with TRBD1 identical over 8 bases. The germline gives CDR1 SNHLY, CDR2 FYNNEI. The V segment lost 5 bases and the J segment 11 bases; nucleotides outside the gene matches: 20. The CDR3 extends over 17 amino acids. CDR3 residues: CASSPRTGPSARVSQHF. In DNA, the CDR3 is TGTGCCAGCAGTCCCAGGACAGGGCCATCAGCGCGAGTCTCCCAGCATTTT. The variable domain in full, with the rest retrieved from reference TRBV2 and TRBJ1-5, is EPEVTQTPSHQVTQMGQEVILRCVPISNHLYFYWYRQILGQKVEFLVSFYNNEISEKSEIFDDQFSVERPDGSNFTLKIRSTKLEDSAMYFCASSPRTGPSARVSQHFGDGTRLSIL.

The chain combines TRBV27 with TRBJ1-6; 10 bases are a match to TRBD1. The V gene end was trimmed by 7 bases and the J gene end by 0 bases; junction bases not matched to a gene: 6. Per germline, CDR1 MNHEY and CDR2 SMNVEV (reference sequence). This CDR3 contains 17 residues. The CDR3 DNA reads TGTGCCAGCAAGATGGGACAGGGGAGCTCCTATAATTCACCCCTCCACTTT. The encoded protein is CASKMGQGSSYNSPLHF.

This clone was recorded a few times. The chain recombines TRBV19 with TRBJ1-1, with a weak D call TRBD1 (6 bases). V lost 4 bases, J lost 0 bases, and 15 bases lay in between. This CDR3 is built from 16 residues. Germline loops: CDR1 LNHDA, CDR2 SQIVND (reference sequence). The CDR3 is CASSRLTGGMNTEAFF. The CDR3, as DNA: TGTGCCAGTAGTAGATTGACAGGTGGTATGAACACTGAAGCTTTCTTT.

The chain joins TRBV11-2 to TRBJ1-1; D is unclear. The CDR3 has 17 amino acids. Germline V gene data show CDR1 as SGHAT and CDR2 as FQNNGV. V lost 0 bases and J lost 4, with 18 bases in between. CDR3 protein: CASSLDRRLSWGTEAFF. The CDR3 DNA sequence: TGTGCCAGCAGCTTAGATCGGAGGCTCAGTTGGGGCACTGAAGCTTTCTTT. The variable domain in full, completed from reference TRBV11-2 and TRBJ1-1, reads EAGVAQSPRYKIIEKRQSVAFWCNPISGHATLYWYQQILGQGPKLLIQFQNNGVVDDSQLPKDRFSAERLKGVDSTLKIQPAKLEDSAVYLCASSLDRRLSWGTEAFFGQGTRLTVV.

The chain combines TRBV18 with TRBJ2-5; D ambiguous. Germline loops: CDR1 KGHSH, CDR2 LQKENI. The CDR3 contains 14 residues. V dropped 1 base and J dropped 0 bases, with 6 bases sitting between them. The CDR3 is CASSPLPYQETQYF. CDR3 DNA: TGTGCCAGCTCACCACTGCCGTACCAAGAGACCCAGTACTTC.

V usage is TRBV11-2 and J usage is TRBJ1-2, with D perhaps TRBD1 (5 bases). Between the trimmed V and J ends, which lost 5 bases and 4 bases, there was a span of 11 bases. Germline V gives CDR1 SGHAT, CDR2 FQNNGV. This CDR3 spans 13 amino acids. CDR3 residues: CASSAGRIYGYTF. CDR3 DNA sequence: TGTGCCAGCAGCGCGGGACGGATCTATGGCTACACCTTC.

This clone was detected once. The V gene is TRBV4-3, the J gene TRBJ2-7, with unresolved D. The V gene lost 1 base and the J gene lost 2 bases, with 12 bases spanning the gap. The CDR3 sequence is 15 residues long. Germline loops: CDR1 LGHNA, CDR2 YSLEER. CDR3 nucleotides: TGCGCCAGCAGCCAAGGGGCACAACCTACCTACGAGCAGTACTTC. Translating it yields CASSQGAQPTYEQYF.

The chain carries TRBV4-1 and TRBJ2-2; D unclear. The ends were cut back, 0 bases at V and 6 bases at J, with 8 bases in the middle. The CDR3 loop spans 14 amino acids. The V gene's germline CDR1 is MGHRA and CDR2 YSYEKL. The CDR3 DNA reads TGCGCCAGCAGCCAAGATTTATTGCCCGGGGAGCTGTTTTTT. Its protein product is CASSQDLLPGELFF.